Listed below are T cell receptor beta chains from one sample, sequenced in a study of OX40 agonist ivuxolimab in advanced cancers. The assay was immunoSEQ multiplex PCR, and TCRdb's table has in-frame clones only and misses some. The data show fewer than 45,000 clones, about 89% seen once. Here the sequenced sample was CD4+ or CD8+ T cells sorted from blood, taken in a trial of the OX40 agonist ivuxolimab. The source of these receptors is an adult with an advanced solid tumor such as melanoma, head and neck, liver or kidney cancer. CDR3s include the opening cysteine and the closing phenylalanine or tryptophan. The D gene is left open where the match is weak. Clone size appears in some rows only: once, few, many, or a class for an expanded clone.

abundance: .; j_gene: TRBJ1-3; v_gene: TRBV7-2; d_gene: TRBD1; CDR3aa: CASSLPTGLGNTIYF; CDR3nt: TGTGCCAGCAGCTTACCGACAGGGCTTGGAAACACCATATATTTT
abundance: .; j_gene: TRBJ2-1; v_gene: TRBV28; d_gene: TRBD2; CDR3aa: CASSLRDPGLLYNEQFF; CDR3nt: TGTGCCAGCAGTTTACGTGACCCGGGACTACTTTACAATGAGCAGTTCTTC
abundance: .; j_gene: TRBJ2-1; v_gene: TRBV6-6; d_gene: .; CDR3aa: CASSYGASNEQFF; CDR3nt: TGTGCCAGCAGTTACGGGGCGAGTAATGAGCAGTTCTTC
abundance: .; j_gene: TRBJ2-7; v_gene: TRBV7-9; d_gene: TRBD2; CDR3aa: CASSPGLAGGEQYF; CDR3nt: TGTGCCAGCAGCCCGGGACTAGCGGGAGGCGAGCAGTACTTC
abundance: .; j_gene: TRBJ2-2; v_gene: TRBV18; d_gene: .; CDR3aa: CASSPYRTAANTGELFF; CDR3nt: TGTGCCAGCTCACCATACCGGACGGCGGCAAACACCGGGGAGCTGTTTTTT
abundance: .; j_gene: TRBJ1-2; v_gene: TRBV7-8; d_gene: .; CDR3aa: CASSLGGRGEYRNYGYTF; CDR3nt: TGTGCCAGCAGCTTAGGTGGCAGGGGAGAATATCGTAACTATGGCTACACCTTC
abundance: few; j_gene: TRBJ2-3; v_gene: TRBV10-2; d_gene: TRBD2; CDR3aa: CASSNIAGVKDTQYF; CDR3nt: TGCGCCAGCAGCAATATAGCGGGGGTCAAAGATACGCAGTATTTT
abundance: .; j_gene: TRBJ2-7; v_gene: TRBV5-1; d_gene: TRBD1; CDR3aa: CASSFRDRANEQYF; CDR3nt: TGCGCCAGCAGCTTCCGGGACAGGGCTAACGAGCAGTACTTC
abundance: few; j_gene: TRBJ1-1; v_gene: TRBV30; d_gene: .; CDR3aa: CAGQTPWTFF; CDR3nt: TGTGCCGGACAGACTCCGTGGACTTTCTTT
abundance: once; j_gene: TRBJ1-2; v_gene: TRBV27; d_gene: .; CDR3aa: CASSPNRTVLYGYTF; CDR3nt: TGTGCCAGCAGTCCCAATAGGACGGTTCTCTATGGCTACACCTTC
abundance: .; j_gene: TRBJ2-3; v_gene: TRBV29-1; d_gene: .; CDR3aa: CSVLDLTSTDTQYF; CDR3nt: TGCAGCGTCCTTGATTTGACTAGCACAGATACGCAGTATTTT
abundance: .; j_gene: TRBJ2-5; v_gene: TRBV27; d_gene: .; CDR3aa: CASSLSVKGFRETQYF; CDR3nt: TGTGCCAGCAGTTTATCCGTGAAGGGGTTTCGAGAGACCCAGTACTTC
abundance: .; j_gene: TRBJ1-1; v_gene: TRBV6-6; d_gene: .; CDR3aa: CASRTVWGDDTEAFF; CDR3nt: TGTGCCAGCAGAACGGTGTGGGGGGATGACACTGAAGCTTTCTTT
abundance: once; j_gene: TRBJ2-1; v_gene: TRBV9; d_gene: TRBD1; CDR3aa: CASSVFRGSPEQFF; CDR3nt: TGTGCCAGCAGCGTCTTCAGGGGGTCTCCTGAGCAGTTCTTC
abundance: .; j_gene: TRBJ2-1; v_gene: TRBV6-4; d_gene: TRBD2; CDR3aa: CASSVAGAGSYNEQFF; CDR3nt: TGTGCCAGCAGCGTAGCGGGAGCCGGCTCCTACAATGAGCAGTTCTTC
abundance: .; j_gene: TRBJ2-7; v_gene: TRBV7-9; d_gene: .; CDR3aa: CASSSGRVYEQYF; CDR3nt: TGTGCCAGCAGCTCAGGACGGGTCTACGAGCAGTACTTC
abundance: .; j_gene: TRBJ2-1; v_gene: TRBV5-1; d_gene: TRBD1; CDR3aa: CASSLFPGQGILNEQFF; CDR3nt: TGCGCCAGCAGCTTATTCCCGGGACAGGGGATACTCAACGAGCAGTTCTTC
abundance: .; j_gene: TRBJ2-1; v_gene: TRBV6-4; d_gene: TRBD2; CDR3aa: CASSDSLAGGNEQFF; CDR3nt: TGTGCCAGCAGTGACTCACTAGCGGGGGGCAATGAGCAGTTCTTC
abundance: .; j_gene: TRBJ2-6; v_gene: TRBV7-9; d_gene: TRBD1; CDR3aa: CASSTTGGDLSGANVLTF; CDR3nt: TGTGCCAGCAGCACGACAGGGGGCGATCTGTCTGGGGCCAACGTCCTGACTTTC
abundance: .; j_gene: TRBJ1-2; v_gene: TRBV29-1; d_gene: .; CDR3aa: CSTRHLVYGYTF; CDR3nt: TGCAGCACAAGACATCTCGTCTATGGCTACACCTTC
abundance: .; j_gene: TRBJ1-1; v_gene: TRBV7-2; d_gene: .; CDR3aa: CASSLRGWATVPDKGAFF; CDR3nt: TGTGCCAGCAGCTTACGCGGGTGGGCCACAGTTCCGGATAAGGGAGCTTTCTTT
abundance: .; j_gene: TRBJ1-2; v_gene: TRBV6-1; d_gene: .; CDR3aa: CASSEEGHNRHGYTF; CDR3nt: TGTGCCAGCAGTGAAGAAGGACACAATCGGCATGGCTACACCTTC
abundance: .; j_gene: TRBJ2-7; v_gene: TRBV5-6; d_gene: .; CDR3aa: CASSQVNHEQYF; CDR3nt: TGTGCCAGCAGTCAGGTCAACCACGAGCAGTACTTC
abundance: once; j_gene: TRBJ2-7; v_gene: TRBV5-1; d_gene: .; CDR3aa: CASSLDVSYEQYF; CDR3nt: TGCGCCAGCAGCTTGGACGTCTCCTACGAGCAGTACTTC
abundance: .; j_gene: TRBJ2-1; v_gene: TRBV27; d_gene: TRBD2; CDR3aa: CASGQLAGVVYEQFF; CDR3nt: TGTGCCAGCGGCCAACTAGCGGGAGTTGTCTATGAGCAGTTCTTC
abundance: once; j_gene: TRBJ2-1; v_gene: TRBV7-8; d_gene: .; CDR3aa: CASSSLTGPSYNEQFF; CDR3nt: TGTGCCAGCAGCTCCCTAACCGGGCCCTCCTACAATGAGCAGTTCTTC
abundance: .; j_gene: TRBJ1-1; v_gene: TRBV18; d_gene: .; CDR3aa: CASSPPLDPNTEAFF; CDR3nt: TGTGCCAGCTCACCACCGCTAGACCCGAACACTGAAGCTTTCTTT
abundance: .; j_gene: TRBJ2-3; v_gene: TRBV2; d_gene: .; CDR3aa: CASSDAGSTDTQYF; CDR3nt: TGTGCCAGCAGTGACGCGGGAAGCACAGATACGCAGTATTTT
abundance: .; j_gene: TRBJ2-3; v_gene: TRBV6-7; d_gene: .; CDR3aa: CASSYSDYQGSTGTDTQYF; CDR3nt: TGTGCCAGCAGTTACTCCGACTATCAGGGCAGTACCGGCACAGATACGCAGTATTTT
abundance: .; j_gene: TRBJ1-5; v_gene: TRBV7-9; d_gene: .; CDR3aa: CASSLSSQEGQPQHF; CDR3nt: TGTGCCAGCAGCTTAAGTTCGCAGGAGGGTCAGCCCCAGCATTTT
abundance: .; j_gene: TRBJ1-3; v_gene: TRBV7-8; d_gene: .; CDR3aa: CASSLALEGVGNTIYF; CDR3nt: TGTGCCAGCAGCTTAGCGTTGGAGGGAGTCGGAAACACCATATATTTT
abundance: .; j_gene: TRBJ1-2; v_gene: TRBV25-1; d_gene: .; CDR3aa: CASSEYGNYGYTF; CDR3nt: TGTGCCAGCAGTGAATATGGGAACTATGGCTACACCTTC
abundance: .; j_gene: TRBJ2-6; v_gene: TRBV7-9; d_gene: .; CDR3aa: CASSTLTGANVLTF; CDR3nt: TGTGCCAGCAGTACACTCACTGGGGCCAACGTCCTGACTTTC
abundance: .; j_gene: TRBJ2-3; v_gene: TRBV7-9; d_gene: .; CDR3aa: CASSSRGLTDTQYF; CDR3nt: TGTGCCAGCAGCTCCCGGGGGCTCACAGATACGCAGTATTTT
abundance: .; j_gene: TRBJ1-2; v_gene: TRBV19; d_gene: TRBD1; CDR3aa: CASTQGGYGYTF; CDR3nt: TGTGCCAGTACGCAGGGGGGATATGGCTACACCTTC